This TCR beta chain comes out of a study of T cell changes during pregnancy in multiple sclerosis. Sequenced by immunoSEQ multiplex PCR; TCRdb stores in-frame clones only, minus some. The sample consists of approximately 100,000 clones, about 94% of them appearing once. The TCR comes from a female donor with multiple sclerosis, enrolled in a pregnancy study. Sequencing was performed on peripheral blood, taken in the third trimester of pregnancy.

The CDR3: CATSSRDTFEQYF. In DNA form, the CDR3 reads TGTGCCACCAGCAGCCGGGACACTTTCGAGCAGTACTTC. This sequence joins TRBV15 and TRBJ2-7, with D possibly matching TRBD1 (6 bases). The V and J ends lost 3 bases and 6 bases respectively, with 12 bases between them. Germline V gives CDR1 LNHNV, CDR2 YYDKDF (reference sequence). There are 13 residues in the CDR3.